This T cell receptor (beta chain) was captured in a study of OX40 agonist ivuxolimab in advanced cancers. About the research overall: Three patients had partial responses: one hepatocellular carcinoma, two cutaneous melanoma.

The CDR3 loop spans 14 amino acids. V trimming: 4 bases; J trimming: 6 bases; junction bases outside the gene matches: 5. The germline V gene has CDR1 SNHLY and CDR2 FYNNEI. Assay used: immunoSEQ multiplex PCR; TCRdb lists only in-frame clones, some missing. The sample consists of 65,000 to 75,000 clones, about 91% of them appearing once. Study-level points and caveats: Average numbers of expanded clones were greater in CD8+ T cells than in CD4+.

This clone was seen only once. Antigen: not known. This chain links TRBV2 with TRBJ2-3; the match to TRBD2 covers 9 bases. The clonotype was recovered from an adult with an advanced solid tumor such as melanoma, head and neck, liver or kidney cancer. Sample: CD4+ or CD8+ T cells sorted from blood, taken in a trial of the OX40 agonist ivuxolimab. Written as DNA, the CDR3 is TGTGCCAGCAGTGGTGGGACTAGCTATGATACGCAGTATTTT. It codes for CASSGGTSYDTQYF.